What follows are 18 T cell receptor beta chains derived from one specimen sequenced in a study of CD8 T cells in ankylosing spondylitis. MiXCR, applied by TCRdb to the 5' RACE reads, yields one record per CDR3 protein. The data show more than 650,000 distinct CDR3 sequences, about 10% seen once. These TCRs are of unknown antigen specificity. General observations from the study: Seemingly distinctive of ankylosing spondylitis blood was a TCR beta motif formed by eight highly homologous variants.

The sequencing sample was made of blood, either unsorted or a sorted T cell fraction (not recorded which). Receptors were obtained from a male donor with ankylosing spondylitis.

The chain employs TRBV20-1 and TRBJ2-3; D uncertain. The CDR3 contains 11 residues. Germline CDR1 DFQATT, CDR2 SNEGSKA (reference sequence). The CDR3 nucleotides are TGCGCGCCGTCCTCGACAGATACGCAGTATTTT. Protein: CAPSSTDTQYF.

In its sample, this clonotype was seen a few times. The J gene is TRBJ2-7, the V gene TRBV7-2; D ambiguous. The V end was cut by 1 base, the J end by 2 bases, with 9 bases between. Germline V gene lookup returns CDR1 SGHTA and CDR2 FQGNSA. CDR3 length: 14 amino acids. CDR3 loop: CASSLGNAPYEQYF. Written as DNA, the CDR3 is TGTGCCAGCAGCTTAGGTAACGCTCCCTACGAGCAGTACTTC.

This clonotype was counted ten times or more. The V call is TRBV29-1, the J call TRBJ2-1, with D perhaps assigned TRBD1 or TRBD2 (5 bases each). This CDR3 has 14 residues. The germline CDR1 and CDR2 sequences are SQVTM and ANQGSEA. The V gene lost 3 bases and the J gene lost 8 bases, with 17 bases spanning the gap. CDR3 in amino acids: CSVDSNLGADEQFF. The DNA of the CDR3 is TGCAGCGTTGATAGTAACCTCGGGGCGGATGAGCAGTTCTTC.

The chain couples TRBV20-1 to TRBJ2-7; 9 bases line up with TRBD2. Losses at the gene ends were 1 base for V and 2 bases for J; bases not matched to a gene: 3. The CDR3 consists of 14 residues. CDR1 is DFQATT and CDR2 is SNEGSKA in the germline V gene (reference sequence). CDR3 amino acids: CSARGGGDTYEQYF. DNA for the CDR3: TGCAGTGCTAGAGGCGGGGGGGACACCTACGAGCAGTACTTC.

This chain links TRBV29-1 with TRBJ1-1; TRBD1 matches at 7 bases. Germline trimming cut 7 bases from V and 2 bases from J; bases unmatched to any gene: 10. The germline V gene has CDR1 SQVTM and CDR2 ANQGSEA. This CDR3 contains 14 residues. The CDR3 here is CSAKKTGTNTEAFF. CDR3 DNA sequence: TGCAGCGCAAAAAAGACAGGGACCAACACTGAAGCTTTCTTT.

This clonotype has a handful of counts. This chain uses TRBV18 with TRBJ2-7; 8 bases line up with TRBD2. J gave up 4 bases and V 0 bases, and 8 bases lay outside the gene matches. Looked up from germline, CDR1 is KGHSH and CDR2 is LQKENI. The CDR3 length is 16 residues. The CDR3: CASSPPNGRANYEQYF. The DNA of the CDR3 is TGTGCCAGCTCACCACCGAACGGGAGGGCCAATTACGAGCAGTACTTC.

This chain connects TRBV6-2 or TRBV6-3 to TRBJ1-5; no clear D. CDR1 and CDR2 (germline): MNHEY, SVGEGT. This CDR3 has 14 amino acids. The germline V and J ends were trimmed by 2 bases and 3 bases, with 8 bases remaining between them. The CDR3 loop reads CASSYPRDNQPQHF. As DNA, the CDR3 is TGTGCCAGCAGTTACCCTCGGGACAATCAGCCCCAGCATTTT.

This clonotype was detected ten times or more. This chain links TRBV28 with TRBJ2-1; maybe TRBD2 (5 bases). From germline, CDR1 is MDHEN and CDR2 SYDVKM. The CDR3 is made up of 14 amino acids. V was shortened by 9 bases and J by 3 bases, with 15 bases between the two germline ends. For the CDR3, the DNA is TGTGCCAGTACGGAAAGGACTTTCTACAATGAGCAGTTCTTC. Residues: CASTERTFYNEQFF.

The sample holds a few counts of this clonotype. The chain employs TRBV9 and TRBJ2-5, with unresolved D. The V gene's germline CDR1 is SGDLS and CDR2 YYNGEE. The CDR3 length is 13 residues. V was shortened by 3 bases and J by 4 bases, with 10 bases between the two germline ends. CDR3 protein: CASSGGRSETQYF. The CDR3 coding sequence is TGTGCCAGCAGCGGAGGACGGTCAGAGACCCAGTACTTC.

This clonotype was seen a handful of times. V usage is TRBV7-8 and J usage is TRBJ2-3; TRBD2 matches 8 bases. The length of the CDR3 is 17 residues. With 5 bases clipped from V and 7 bases from J, the junction kept 17 bases outside the gene matches. In germline, CDR1 is SGHVS, CDR2 FQNEAQ. CDR3 residues: CASSLGTRRHQGNTQYF. The CDR3 nucleotides are TGTGCCAGCAGCCTCGGGACTAGAAGGCACCAAGGGAATACGCAGTATTTT.

This rearrangement joins TRBV20-1 to TRBJ2-1; D ambiguous. The CDR3 has 15 residues. V dropped 3 bases and J dropped 8 bases, with 20 bases sitting between them. Germline CDR1 is DFQATT and CDR2 is SNEGSKA (reference sequence). CDR3 bases: TGCAGTGCTAGTTTTGGGTCGCCCCTTTGGGATGAGCAGTTCTTC. Translating gives CSASFGSPLWDEQFF.

The chain carries TRBV29-1 and TRBJ2-1; D is possibly TRBD1 or TRBD2 (5 bases each). Germline V gene lookup returns CDR1 SQVTM and CDR2 ANQGSEA. The ends were cut back, 6 bases at V and 9 bases at J, with 12 bases in the middle. This CDR3 comprises 11 residues. Here the CDR3 reads CSVRDAGEQFF. CDR3 nucleotides: TGCAGCGTCCGGGACGCGGGTGAGCAGTTCTTC.

This clonotype came up many times. This chain uses TRBV7-2 with TRBJ1-2; D is undetermined. The CDR3 is 15 residues long. Per germline, CDR1 SGHTA and CDR2 FQGNSA. Trimming removed 2 bases at V and 1 base at J, with 11 bases between. In DNA form, the CDR3 reads TGTGCCAGCAGCTTATCAGGTGACCGTAACTATGGCTACACCTTC. As protein: CASSLSGDRNYGYTF.

This clonotype turned up a few times. The chain couples TRBV5-8 to TRBJ1-5; 9 nucleotides agree with TRBD1. V gave up 4 bases and J gave up 0 bases; unmatched junction bases: 5. This CDR3 has 16 residues. From germline, CDR1 is SGHTS and CDR2 YDEGEE. The CDR3 coding sequence is TGTGCCAGCAGCGCCACAGGGGGCTTTAGCAATCAGCCCCAGCATTTT. It codes for CASSATGGFSNQPQHF.

This chain connects TRBV6-2 or TRBV6-3 to TRBJ2-4, with TRBD1 matching 10 bases. The trim removed 3 bases at V and 11 bases at J, leaving 4 bases unmatched. CDR3 length equals 13 residues. Germline loops: CDR1 MNHEY, CDR2 SVGEGT. Written as DNA, the CDR3 is TGTGCCAGCAGTTATAGACAGGGGGCAGTTCAGTACTTC. As protein: CASSYRQGAVQYF.

V gene TRBV5-1 combines with J gene TRBJ1-1, with D possibly matching TRBD1 (5 bases). Between the trimmed V and J ends, which lost 3 bases and 13 bases, there was a span of 13 bases. Germline V gene sequence: CDR1 SGHRS, CDR2 YFSETQ. The CDR3 is made up of 11 amino acids. This CDR3 reads CASSSPGIVFF. The CDR3 DNA sequence: TGCGCCAGCAGCTCTCCAGGGATTGTTTTCTTT.

This clonotype was counted many times. The chain employs TRBV29-1 and TRBJ2-5, with TRBD2 matching 9 bases. Germline CDR1 is SQVTM and CDR2 is ANQGSEA. The CDR3 spans 14 residues. V lost 3 bases, J lost 5 bases, and 7 bases stayed unmatched. CDR3 loop: CSVDYSGGSETQYF. CDR3 bases: TGCAGCGTTGACTATAGCGGGGGATCGGAGACCCAGTACTTC.

This clonotype was found a few times. The J gene is TRBJ2-7, the V gene TRBV7-9, with D possibly being TRBD1 (5 bases). Trimming stripped 8 bases from V and 7 bases from J, with 18 bases between. Germline V gene sequence: CDR1 SEHNR, CDR2 FQNEAQ (reference sequence). The CDR3 totals 13 residues. CDR3 DNA sequence: TGTGCCAGCGGACCGACAGCCCAGTGGGAGCAGTACTTC. Residues: CASGPTAQWEQYF.